This T cell receptor beta chain was documented in a study of blood T cells in healthy people across ages. Study-level findings and limits: The long-lived group displayed more naive CD4+ cells, plus higher diversity, than the aged donors did. Older age coincided with a roughly linear decline in TCR beta diversity per million T cells.

This CDR3 has 13 residues. The V gene end was trimmed by 5 bases and the J gene end by 3 bases; junction bases not matched to a gene: 3. Germline values: CDR1 SGHTA, CDR2 FQGNSA. The authors ran a second PCR of about 6 to 11 cycles using a sample-barcoded 5' primer and a J-beta primer mix. Each TCR beta cDNA got a 12-nucleotide random molecular identifier. TCRdb processed the 5' RACE reads anew with MiXCR; each CDR3 protein has one entry. The sample consists of about 750,000 distinct CDR3 sequences, around half of them appearing once. Healthy individuals of Caucasian origin from Russia, aged about 6 to 95, served as donors. As concerns this clonotype: Its specificity is not known.

The sequence came from an elderly man in good health. Material for sequencing was blood. This chain connects TRBV7-2 to TRBJ1-2; 7 bases agree with TRBD1. CDR3 region: CASSQGTDYGYTF. For the CDR3, the DNA is TGTGCCAGCAGCCAGGGGACAGACTATGGCTACACCTTC.